Listed below are T cell receptor beta chains from one sample, sequenced in a study of monozygotic twins with inflammatory bowel disease. TCRdb reprocessed the 5' RACE reads, keeping one entry per CDR3 protein, no DNA. This table holds fewer than 350,000 distinct CDR3 sequences. Sequences were obtained from blood. Receptors originate from a human donor with ulcerative colitis or Crohn's disease, or a healthy co-twin of an affected twin (not recorded which). Both conserved end residues are part of each CDR3.

j_call | v_call | cdr3_aa
TRBJ1-2 | TRBV24-1 | CATSRDTSTHGYTF
TRBJ2-5 | TRBV7-2 | CASGLGFGETQYF
TRBJ2-5 | TRBV2 | CASRTTSALQETQYF
TRBJ1-1 | TRBV5-1 | CASSFLGGASAEAFF
TRBJ2-7 | TRBV7-9 | CASSSAGGVSYEQYF
TRBJ1-5 | TRBV24-1 | CATSSTGNSNQPQHF
TRBJ1-1 | TRBV5-1 | CASTTEGEGAGDTEAFF
TRBJ2-3 | TRBV5-1 | CAIRPLYYGTDTQYF
TRBJ1-5 | TRBV20-1 | CSAADRGAFQPQHF
TRBJ2-5 | TRBV3-1 | CASGQGPGETQYF
TRBJ2-1 | TRBV28 | CASRETGYDEQFF
TRBJ1-1 | TRBV20-1 | CSVTGSSTEAFF
TRBJ1-1 | TRBV7-9 | CASSFSTGMNTEAFF
TRBJ2-1 | TRBV12-3/TRBV12-4 | CASMQDLRTNEQFF
TRBJ1-1 | TRBV20-1 | CSARQGAPEAFF
TRBJ1-1 | TRBV19 | CASSIDPGANTEAFF
TRBJ2-2 | TRBV7-2 | CASSHNQGPTGELFF
TRBJ2-1 | TRBV5-1 | CASSFAGESSYNEQFF
TRBJ2-7 | TRBV5-1 | CASSIGRPSAGSLYEQYF
TRBJ2-1 | TRBV5-1 | CASSLPREGPDEQFF
TRBJ2-7 | TRBV6-2/TRBV6-3 | CASSYSQADPYEQYF
TRBJ2-2 | TRBV7-3 | CASSFHQGTSTGELFF
TRBJ2-2 | TRBV9 | CASRREAGGTGELFF
TRBJ2-5 | TRBV6-5 | CASSNPEGLQETQYF
TRBJ2-1 | TRBV5-1 | CASSSYVAGYNEQFF
TRBJ1-1 | TRBV5-1 | CASSLEVRGEAFF
TRBJ2-3 | TRBV18 | CASSPESGSDTQYF
TRBJ2-3 | TRBV9 | CASSKGGAGITDTQYF
TRBJ1-1 | TRBV12-3/TRBV12-4 | CASRPNSAGTEAFF
TRBJ1-2 | TRBV20-1 | CSASYTLTGYTF
TRBJ1-2 | TRBV15 | CATSREATQDGGYTF
TRBJ2-4 | TRBV27 | CASSSSTGYKNIQYF
TRBJ2-2 | TRBV29-1 | CSSYPGGPYTGELFF
TRBJ2-1 | TRBV5-1 | CASSLVLAGHDEQFF
TRBJ1-2 | TRBV28 | CASSFRLYGYTF
TRBJ1-4 | TRBV12-3/TRBV12-4 | CASSIGPKTATNEKLFF
TRBJ2-7 | TRBV30 | CAWSTRTGRLSYEQYF
TRBJ2-1 | TRBV15 | CATSTLAGAVTNEQFF
TRBJ2-7 | TRBV7-9 | CASSFSPPYEQYF
TRBJ1-1 | TRBV3-1 | CASSQEGWTEAFF
TRBJ2-5 | TRBV7-6 | CASSSRGDRVETQYF
TRBJ2-3 | TRBV5-1 | CASSLLQGVTDTQYF
TRBJ2-5 | TRBV6-6 | CATGRGQETQYF
TRBJ2-7 | TRBV12-3/TRBV12-4 | CASSPQGGEQYF
TRBJ2-3 | TRBV12-3/TRBV12-4 | CASSFGRGATDTQYF
TRBJ2-1 | TRBV7-8 | CASSPTRGGVHEQFF
TRBJ2-1 | TRBV28 | CASSPSADDNEQFF
TRBJ1-1 | TRBV5-5 | CASAGIPDTEAFF
TRBJ2-3 | TRBV7-2 | CASRQGVTDTQYF
TRBJ1-3 | TRBV20-1 | CSATPEANSGNTIYF
TRBJ2-1 | TRBV5-5 | CASSLEGRSYNEQFF
TRBJ2-1 | TRBV5-1 | CASSVGDEQFF